This T cell receptor (beta chain) comes out of a study of CD8 T cells in ankylosing spondylitis. Study observations and caveats: Matched synovial fluid from ankylosing spondylitis patients was reported to be enriched for disease-linked clones. Disease-linked clones displayed a CD8+ phenotype and appeared relatively rarely in peripheral blood. Past research had described some motif variants in reactive arthritis synovial fluid and blood. Among TCR beta sequences, a motif of several highly homologous variants appeared characteristic of ankylosing spondylitis blood.

TCRdb re-called the 5' RACE reads with MiXCR, one entry per CDR3 protein. The sample carries fewer than 550,000 distinct CDR3 sequences, about 5% recorded once. Regarding this clonotype: Its antigen is unidentified.

This CDR3 is built from 14 residues. After removal of 0 bases from V and 7 bases from J, the junction contained 7 bases not matched to a gene. Germline V gives CDR1 SGHNT, CDR2 YYREEE (reference sequence). The clonotype was recovered from a male donor with ankylosing spondylitis. The sample was blood, either unsorted or a sorted T cell fraction (not recorded which). V gene TRBV5-4 combines with J gene TRBJ2-7; 7 bases agree with TRBD1. In nucleotides, the CDR3 is TGTGCCAGCAGCTTGGGGACAGGCTCCTTGGAGCAGTACTTC. The encoded protein is CASSLGTGSLEQYF.